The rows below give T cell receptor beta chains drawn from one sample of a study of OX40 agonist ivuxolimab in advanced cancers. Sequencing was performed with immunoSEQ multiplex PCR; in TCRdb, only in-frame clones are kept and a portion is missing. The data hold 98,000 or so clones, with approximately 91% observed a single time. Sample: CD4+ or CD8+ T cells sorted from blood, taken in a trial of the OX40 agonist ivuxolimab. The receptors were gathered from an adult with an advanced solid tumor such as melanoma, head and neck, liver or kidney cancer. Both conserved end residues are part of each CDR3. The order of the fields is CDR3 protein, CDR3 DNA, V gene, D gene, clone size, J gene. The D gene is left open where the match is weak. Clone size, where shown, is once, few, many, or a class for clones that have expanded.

cdr3_aa: CASSPETSGSSRNTGELFF
cdr3_nt: TGCGCCAGCAGCCCCGAGACTAGCGGGAGTTCGCGGAACACCGGGGAGCTGTTTTTT
v_call: TRBV4-1
d_call: TRBD2
clone_size: .
j_call: TRBJ2-2

cdr3_aa: CASSGEAPLHF
cdr3_nt: TGTGCCAGTTCAGGGGAGGCACCCCTCCACTTT
v_call: TRBV28
d_call: .
clone_size: few
j_call: TRBJ1-6

cdr3_aa: CASSPGTGSSTEAFF
cdr3_nt: TGTGCCAGCAGTCCAGGGACAGGGAGCTCCACTGAAGCTTTCTTT
v_call: TRBV28
d_call: TRBD1
clone_size: .
j_call: TRBJ1-1

cdr3_aa: CASSPMGDTQYF
cdr3_nt: TGTGCCAGCAGCCCTATGGGAGATACGCAGTATTTT
v_call: TRBV6-1
d_call: .
clone_size: .
j_call: TRBJ2-3

cdr3_aa: CASSETVNYGYTF
cdr3_nt: TGTGCCAGCAGTGAAACCGTAAACTATGGCTACACCTTC
v_call: TRBV6-1
d_call: .
clone_size: few
j_call: TRBJ1-2

cdr3_aa: CASSPPPGQGGEQYF
cdr3_nt: TGTGCCAGCAGCCCACCTCCGGGACAGGGAGGCGAGCAGTACTTC
v_call: TRBV6-5
d_call: TRBD1
clone_size: .
j_call: TRBJ2-7

cdr3_aa: CASSQDWASLGANVLTF
cdr3_nt: TGTGCCAGCAGCCAAGATTGGGCCAGTCTTGGGGCCAACGTCCTGACTTTC
v_call: TRBV4-2
d_call: .
clone_size: .
j_call: TRBJ2-6

cdr3_aa: CASSLEVATNYGYTF
cdr3_nt: TGCGCCAGCAGCTTGGAGGTCGCCACTAACTATGGCTACACCTTC
v_call: TRBV5-1
d_call: .
clone_size: few
j_call: TRBJ1-2

cdr3_aa: CASSYVGQGASEQYF
cdr3_nt: TGTGCCAGCAGTTACGTCGGCCAGGGGGCTAGTGAGCAGTACTTC
v_call: TRBV6-5
d_call: TRBD1
clone_size: .
j_call: TRBJ2-7

cdr3_aa: CASRREGPGTGELFF
cdr3_nt: TGTGCCAGCAGGCGGGAGGGCCCCGGCACCGGGGAGCTGTTTTTT
v_call: TRBV2
d_call: TRBD2
clone_size: once
j_call: TRBJ2-2